This TCR beta chain emerged from a study of control samples from healthy donors and cancer patients. TCRdb's copy holds only in-frame clones and misses some; the assay was immunoSEQ multiplex PCR. The profile shows around 130,000 clones, 85% to 95% of them singletons. V lost 1 base to trimming and J lost 1 base, with 10 bases between them. The CDR3 has 15 residues. Germline V gives CDR1 SGHAT, CDR2 FQNNGV. The sequenced sample consisted of blood. The V gene is TRBV11-2, the J gene TRBJ1-1; D remains unclear. This clonotype originated in a man between 18 and 35 years old in good health. CDR3 loop: CASSLAADPNTEAFF. In DNA form, the CDR3 reads TGTGCCAGCAGCTTAGCGGCAGATCCGAACACTGAAGCTTTCTTT.